This is a list of T cell receptor beta chains from one sample in a study of T cell responses to AZD1222 COVID-19 vaccine. TCRdb's table, derived via immunoSEQ multiplex PCR, lists solely in-frame clones and lacks some. The repertoire holds about 97,000 clones, 75% to 95% seen once, with approximately 1.2% in the top ten. Sequences were derived from peripheral blood, sampled on day 0 of AZD1222 vaccination. All receptors derive from an adult in good health. Both conserved end residues are part of each CDR3. D genes are given only for firm matches. Clone size is given for some rows only: seen once, a few or many times, or a class if the clone is expanded.

d_call,v_call,clone_size,j_call,cdr3_nt,cdr3_aa
TRBD1,TRBV7-9,-,TRBJ1-1,TGTGCCAGCAGCTCGAATAACCAGGGGGGCGCTGAAGCTTTCTTT,CASSSNNQGGAEAFF
TRBD1,TRBV28,-,TRBJ1-1,TGTGCCAGCGGAAAAGAATACAGGGGGGGCACTGAAGCTTTCTTT,CASGKEYRGGTEAFF
-,TRBV7-9,-,TRBJ1-3,TGTGCCAGCAGCCTACGACTGGACTCTGGAAACACCATATATTTT,CASSLRLDSGNTIYF
-,TRBV28,-,TRBJ1-1,TGTGCCAGCAGTTTTTTTTCGGTACTCGCTGAAGCTTTCTTT,CASSFFSVLAEAFF
-,TRBV11-1,-,TRBJ2-7,TGTGCCAGCAGCACGGACAGAGAAGCCTACGAGCAGTACTTC,CASSTDREAYEQYF
TRBD1,TRBV5-1,-,TRBJ1-1,TGCGCCAGCAGCAAAGGACAGGGGGATGATACTGAAGCTTTCTTT,CASSKGQGDDTEAFF
TRBD2,TRBV2,-,TRBJ2-1,TGTGCCAGCAGTGAAGAGTCAGCGGGGGGTGGTAATGAGCAGTTCTTC,CASSEESAGGGNEQFF
-,TRBV19,-,TRBJ2-5,TGTGCCAGTAGTATAGGGTCCGGGTTTGGAGGGTTGCCCCAGTACTTC,CASSIGSGFGGLPQYF
-,TRBV29-1,-,TRBJ2-3,TGCAGCACTGGCAACGGAGGCACAGATACGCAGTATTTT,CSTGNGGTDTQYF
-,TRBV28,-,TRBJ1-1,TGTGCCAGCAGTTTTTCCCCTAGGGACCCCACGAACACTGAAGCTTTCTTT,CASSFSPRDPTNTEAFF
-,TRBV24-1,-,TRBJ2-7,TGTGCCACCAGTGATTCTTGGCAGGGTATCCACGAGCAGTACTTC,CATSDSWQGIHEQYF
TRBD1,TRBV2,-,TRBJ1-5,TGTGCCAGCAGTGAAGAGGGACAGCTGAGCAATCAGCCCCAGCATTTT,CASSEEGQLSNQPQHF
-,TRBV30,once,TRBJ1-2,TGTGCCTGGGCGGATAGAAACTATGGCTACACCTTC,CAWADRNYGYTF
-,TRBV7-2,-,TRBJ2-3,TGTGCCAGCAGCCCCGACAGTAGCACAGATACGCAGTATTTT,CASSPDSSTDTQYF